This record looks at one T cell receptor (beta chain) sequence and its context. At one end the junction does not follow the germline gene, possibly because of a read error. This specimen includes other DNA sequences encoding the same CDR3. Researchers divided each subset's genomic DNA evenly across several immunoSEQ plates. Libraries were prepared by immunoSEQ multiplex PCR; TCRdb keeps only in-frame clonotypes and omits some of them. The sample yields approximately 2,300,000 clones, roughly 90% seen once. The data originate from a study of shared clonotypes between healthy human individuals. Germline V lookup: CDR1 SQVTM, CDR2 ANQGSEA. The CDR3 covers 12 residues.

The rearrangement joins TRBV29-1 to TRBJ2-7; D may be TRBD1 (5 bases). The material sequenced was naive CD4+ T cells from PBMCs. Subset denoted: CD45RA+ positively selected. This TCR came from a man younger than 30 in good health. Some clones in this sample may be carry-over from other donors' samples. CDR3 DNA: TGCAGTGTAGAAGGGGCCACCTACGAACAGTACTTC. Translated: CSVEGATYEQYF.